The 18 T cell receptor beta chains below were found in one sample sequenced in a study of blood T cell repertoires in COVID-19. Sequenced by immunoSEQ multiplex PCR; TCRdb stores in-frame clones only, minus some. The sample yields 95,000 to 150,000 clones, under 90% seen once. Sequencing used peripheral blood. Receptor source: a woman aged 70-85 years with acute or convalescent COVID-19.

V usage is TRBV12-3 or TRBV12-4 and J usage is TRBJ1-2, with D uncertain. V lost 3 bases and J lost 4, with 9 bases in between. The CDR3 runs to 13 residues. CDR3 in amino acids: CASSFQEGYGYTF. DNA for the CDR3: TGTGCCAGCAGTTTTCAGGAGGGCTATGGCTACACCTTC.

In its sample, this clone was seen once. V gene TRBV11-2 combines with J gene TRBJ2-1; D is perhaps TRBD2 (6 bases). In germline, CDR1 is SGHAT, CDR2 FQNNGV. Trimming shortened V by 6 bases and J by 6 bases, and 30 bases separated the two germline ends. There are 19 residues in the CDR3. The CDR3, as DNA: TGTGCCAGCAGTTTCGATGGAGCCCAGTTCCCGCTGGAGGGCAATGAGCAGTTCTTC. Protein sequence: CASSFDGAQFPLEGNEQFF. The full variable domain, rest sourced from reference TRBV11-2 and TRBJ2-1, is EAGVAQSPRYKIIEKRQSVAFWCNPISGHATLYWYQQILGQGPKLLIQFQNNGVVDDSQLPKDRFSAERLKGVDSTLKIQPAKLEDSAVYLCASSFDGAQFPLEGNEQFFGPGTRLTVL.

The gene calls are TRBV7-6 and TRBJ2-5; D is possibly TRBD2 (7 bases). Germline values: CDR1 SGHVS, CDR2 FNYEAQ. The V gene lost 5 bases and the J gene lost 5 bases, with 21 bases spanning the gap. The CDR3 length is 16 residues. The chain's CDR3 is CASSPEGWGGYETQYF. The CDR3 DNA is TGTGCCAGCAGCCCAGAAGGTTGGGGGGGCTACGAGACCCAGTACTTC. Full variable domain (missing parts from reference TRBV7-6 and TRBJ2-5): GAGVSQSPRYKVTKRGQDVALRCDPISGHVSLYWYRQALGQGPEFLTYFNYEAQQDKSGLPNDRFSAERPEGSISTLTIQRTEQRDSAMYRCASSPEGWGGYETQYFGPGTRLLVL.

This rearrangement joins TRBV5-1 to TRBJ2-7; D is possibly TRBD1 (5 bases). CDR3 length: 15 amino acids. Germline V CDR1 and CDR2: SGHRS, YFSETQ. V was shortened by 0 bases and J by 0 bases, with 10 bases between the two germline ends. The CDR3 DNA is TGCGCCAGCAGCTTGGGGACAACCCCCTCCTACGAGCAGTACTTC. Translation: CASSLGTTPSYEQYF.

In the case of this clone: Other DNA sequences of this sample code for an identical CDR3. The CDR3 region is CASSTGGNQPQHF. CDR3 nucleotides: TGTGCCAGCAGTACAGGGGGGAATCAGCCCCAGCATTTT. The chain employs TRBV12-3 or TRBV12-4 and TRBJ1-5, with 8 bases fitting TRBD1. This CDR3 contains 13 residues. V was clipped by 5 bases and J by 4 bases; unmatched bases: 1.

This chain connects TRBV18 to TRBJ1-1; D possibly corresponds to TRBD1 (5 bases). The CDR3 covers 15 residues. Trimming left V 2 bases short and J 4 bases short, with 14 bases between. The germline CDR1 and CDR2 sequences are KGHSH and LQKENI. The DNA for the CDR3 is TGTGCCAGCTCACCAGGGAAGGGGTCGGGCACTGAAGCTTTCTTT. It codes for CASSPGKGSGTEAFF.

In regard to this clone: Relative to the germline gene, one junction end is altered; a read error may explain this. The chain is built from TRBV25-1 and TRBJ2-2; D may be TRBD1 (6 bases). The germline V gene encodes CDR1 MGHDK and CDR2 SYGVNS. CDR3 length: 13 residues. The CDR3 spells CASRITGPGELFF. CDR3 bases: TGTGCCAGCAGGATAACAGGGCCCGGGGAGCTATTTTTT.

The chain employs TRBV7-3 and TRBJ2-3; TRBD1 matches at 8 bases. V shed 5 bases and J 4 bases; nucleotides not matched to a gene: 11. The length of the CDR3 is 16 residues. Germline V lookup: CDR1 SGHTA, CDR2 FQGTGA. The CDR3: CASSPTPGQGSDTQYF. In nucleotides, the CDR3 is TGTGCCAGCAGCCCAACGCCAGGACAGGGCTCAGATACGCAGTATTTT.

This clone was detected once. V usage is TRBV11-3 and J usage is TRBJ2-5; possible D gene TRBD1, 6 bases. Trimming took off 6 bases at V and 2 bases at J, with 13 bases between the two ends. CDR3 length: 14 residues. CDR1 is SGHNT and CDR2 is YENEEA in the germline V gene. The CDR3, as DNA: TGTGCCAGCAGTCGGGACATCATACAAGAGACCCAGTACTTC. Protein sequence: CASSRDIIQETQYF.

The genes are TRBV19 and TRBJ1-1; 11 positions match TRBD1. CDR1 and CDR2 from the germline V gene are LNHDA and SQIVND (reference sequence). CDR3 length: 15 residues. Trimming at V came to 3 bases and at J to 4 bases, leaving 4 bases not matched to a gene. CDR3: CASSIGTGGSTEAFF. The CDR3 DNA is TGTGCCAGTAGTATCGGGACAGGGGGTTCCACTGAAGCTTTCTTT.

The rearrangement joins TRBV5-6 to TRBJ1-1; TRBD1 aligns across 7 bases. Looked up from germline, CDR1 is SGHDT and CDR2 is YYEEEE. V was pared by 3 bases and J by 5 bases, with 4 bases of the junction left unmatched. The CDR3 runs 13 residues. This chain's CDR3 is CASSSQGVTEAFF. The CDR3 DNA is TGTGCCAGCAGCTCTCAGGGGGTGACTGAAGCTTTCTTT.

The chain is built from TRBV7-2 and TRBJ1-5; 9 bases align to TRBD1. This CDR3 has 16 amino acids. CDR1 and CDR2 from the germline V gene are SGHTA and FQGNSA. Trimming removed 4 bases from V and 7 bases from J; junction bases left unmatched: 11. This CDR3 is CASSSPGTGMGQPQHF. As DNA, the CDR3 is TGTGCCAGCAGCTCCCCAGGGACAGGGATGGGGCAGCCCCAGCATTTT.

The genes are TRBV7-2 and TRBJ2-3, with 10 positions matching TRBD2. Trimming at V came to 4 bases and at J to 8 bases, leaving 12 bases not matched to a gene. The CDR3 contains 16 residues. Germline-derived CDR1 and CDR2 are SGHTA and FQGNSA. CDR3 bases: TGTGCCAGCAGCTCCAGGAGCGGGGGGGCCTTGGGTACGCAGTATTTT. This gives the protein CASSSRSGGALGTQYF.

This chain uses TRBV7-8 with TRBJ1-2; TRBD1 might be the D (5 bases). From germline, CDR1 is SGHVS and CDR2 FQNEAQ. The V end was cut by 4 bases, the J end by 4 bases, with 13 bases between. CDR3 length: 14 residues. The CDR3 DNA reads TGTGCCAGCAGCTCGGGGGTTACCGGCTATGGCTACACCTTC. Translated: CASSSGVTGYGYTF. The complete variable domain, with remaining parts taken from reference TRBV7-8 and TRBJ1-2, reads GAGVSQSPRYKVAKRGQDVALRCDPISGHVSLFWYQQALGQGPEFLTYFQNEAQLDKSGLPSDRFFAERPEGSVSTLKIQRTQQEDSAVYLCASSSGVTGYGYTFGSGTRLTVV.

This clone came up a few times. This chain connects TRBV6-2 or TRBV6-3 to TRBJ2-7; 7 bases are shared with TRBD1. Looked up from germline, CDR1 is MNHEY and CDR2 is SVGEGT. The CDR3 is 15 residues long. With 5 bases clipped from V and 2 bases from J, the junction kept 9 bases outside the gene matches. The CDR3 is CASSQRTGSTYEQYF. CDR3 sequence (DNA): TGTGCCAGCAGTCAGAGGACAGGTTCAACCTACGAGCAGTACTTC.

As DNA, the CDR3 is TGTGCCAGCAGCTTAACTTCGGCGGGACAGGAGCATTTT. It is translated as CASSLTSAGQEHF. The chain combines TRBV7-2 with TRBJ1-5; 8 bases fit TRBD1. The CDR3 extends over 13 amino acids. Germline CDR1 and CDR2: SGHTA and FQGNSA. Unmatched junction bases numbered 8, after V lost 2 bases and J lost 14 bases.

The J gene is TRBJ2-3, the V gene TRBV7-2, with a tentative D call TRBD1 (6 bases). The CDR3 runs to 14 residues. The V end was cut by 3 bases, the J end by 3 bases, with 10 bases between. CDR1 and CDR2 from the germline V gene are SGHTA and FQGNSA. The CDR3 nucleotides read TGTGCCAGCAGCTTCAACAGGGCAACAGATACGCAGTATTTT. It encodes CASSFNRATDTQYF.

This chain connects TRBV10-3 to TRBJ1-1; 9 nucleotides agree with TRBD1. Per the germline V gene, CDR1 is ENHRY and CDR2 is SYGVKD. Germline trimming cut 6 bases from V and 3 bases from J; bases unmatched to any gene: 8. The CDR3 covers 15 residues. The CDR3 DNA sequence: TGTGCCATCAGCAGATACGACAGGGGGTACACTGAAGCTTTCTTT. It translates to CAISRYDRGYTEAFF.